This T cell receptor (beta chain) emerged from a study of blood T cell repertoires in COVID-19. As for the study in general: The United States, Italy and Spain were the sources of the acute and convalescent COVID-19 samples.

The V segment lost 5 bases and the J segment 0 bases; nucleotides outside the gene matches: 5. Germline values: CDR1 MNHEY, CDR2 SMNVEV (reference sequence). The CDR3 contains 17 residues. Clones were sequenced by immunoSEQ multiplex PCR, and TCRdb holds only the in-frame ones, with some missing. The repertoire holds about 87,000 clones, with 80% to 85% as singletons. The sequence was collected from a woman over 75 with active or convalescent COVID-19. This chain uses TRBV27 with TRBJ2-6, with 9 bases aligning to TRBD2. Sequencing used peripheral blood. This CDR3 reads CASSGLAGDSGANVLTF. The CDR3 bases are TGTGCCAGCAGTGGTTTAGCGGGAGACTCTGGGGCCAACGTCCTGACTTTC.